This record covers a single T cell receptor beta chain. Its antigen is unknown. The data originate from a study of CD8+CD57+ T cells in acquired aplastic anemia. Overall study: Sorted CD4+ and CD8+ cell DNA averaged roughly 3.2 ug. Points from the study as a whole: Between the patient and control groups, CD8+ Simpson's diversity did not differ significantly. The study identified 25 to 30 CD8+ CDR3 sequences shared by patients and controls.

J lost 5 bases, V lost 6 bases, and 7 bases had no gene match. This CDR3 comprises 13 residues. CDR1 SQVTM and CDR2 ANQGSEA come from the germline V gene. Genomic DNA templated the TCR beta VDJ and CDR3 profiling. TCRdb independently ran MiXCR on the reads; one entry per CDR3 protein. The sample includes about 270,000 distinct CDR3 sequences, about 56% seen only once; the top ten take 8%. The sequence derives from a human donor with severe aplastic anemia or a healthy control (not recorded which). The material sequenced was sorted CD4+, CD8+, or CD8+CD57+ T cells (not recorded which) from PBMCs. The chain combines TRBV29-1 with TRBJ1-1; 9 bases fit TRBD1. The CDR3 reads CSVKGTGRTEAFF. The CDR3 DNA reads as TGCAGCGTAAAGGGGACAGGGAGGACTGAAGCTTTCTTT.